These 7 T cell receptor beta chains came from one sample sequenced in a study of cytomegalovirus exposure and HLA in healthy donors. The PCR made use of 60 Vbeta and 13 Jbeta primers. Sequenced by immunoSEQ multiplex PCR; TCRdb stores in-frame clones only, minus some. The sample has about 88,000 clones. Input material: PBMCs. These receptors originate from a girl between 10 and 17 years old in good health and CMV-seropositive.

V gene TRBV29-1 combines with J gene TRBJ1-1, with a tentative D call TRBD1 (5 bases). CDR1 is SQVTM, CDR2 ANQGSEA, per germline. Trimming removed 7 bases from V and 11 bases from J, with 23 bases in between. This CDR3 spans 13 amino acids. In nucleotides, the CDR3 is TGCAGCGCTTCCGACCGGGGCCCGGGGAGGGCTTTCTTT. Translation: CSASDRGPGRAFF.

The gene calls are TRBV27 and TRBJ1-1; unclear D gene. The CDR3 is 11 residues long. With 5 bases removed from V and 11 bases from J, the gap between germline ends came to 12 bases. Germline V gene data show CDR1 as MNHEY and CDR2 as SMNVEV (reference sequence). CDR3 loop: CASSRGGEAFF. CDR3 bases: TGTGCCAGCAGTCGCGGCGGTGAGGCTTTCTTT.

The chain joins TRBV9 to TRBJ2-6, with D possibly TRBD2 on 5 matching bases. The CDR3 sequence is 16 residues long. From germline, CDR1 is SGDLS and CDR2 YYNGEE. V was shortened by 1 base and J by 2 bases, with 10 bases between the two germline ends. The CDR3 protein is CASSVFGVAGANVLTF. The CDR3 DNA follows: TGTGCCAGCAGCGTATTCGGGGTGGCTGGGGCCAACGTCCTGACTTTC.

The chain is built from TRBV9 and TRBJ1-5, with 9 bases fitting TRBD1. J lost 3 bases, V lost 3 bases, and 10 bases had no gene match. The CDR3 covers 17 residues. From germline, CDR1 is SGDLS and CDR2 YYNGEE. Here the CDR3 DNA reads TGTGCCAGCAGCGCTGGGGGACAGGGTGCGATCAATCAGCCCCAGCATTTT. Its translation is CASSAGGQGAINQPQHF.

This chain links TRBV11-2 with TRBJ2-7, with D perhaps matching TRBD2 (5 bases). The CDR3 totals 14 residues. V was trimmed by 6 bases and J by 3 bases, leaving 15 bases between them. Germline values: CDR1 SGHAT, CDR2 FQNNGV. The DNA of the CDR3 is TGTGCCAGCAGTCGGGAAAGGCAATACTACGAGCAGTACTTC. This sequence encodes CASSRERQYYEQYF.

The chain combines TRBV19 with TRBJ1-5; 7 nucleotides agree with TRBD1. Germline assignment: CDR1 LNHDA and CDR2 SQIVND (reference sequence). Unmatched junction bases numbered 4, after V lost 5 bases and J lost 3 bases. The CDR3 covers 14 residues. The CDR3 loop reads CASSLGQFNQPQHF. CDR3 DNA: TGTGCCAGTAGTTTGGGACAGTTCAATCAGCCCCAGCATTTT.

The J gene is TRBJ2-7, the V gene TRBV6-1; possibly TRBD1 for D (6 bases). This CDR3 region has 17 residues. Germline V gene data show CDR1 as MNHNS and CDR2 as SASEGT. Trimming shortened V by 4 bases and J by 0 bases, and 19 bases separated the two germline ends. DNA of the CDR3: TGTGCCAGCAGTGGGCTCCCCTGGATGGACAGCTCCTACGAGCAGTACGTC. It yields the protein CASSGLPWMDSSYEQYV.